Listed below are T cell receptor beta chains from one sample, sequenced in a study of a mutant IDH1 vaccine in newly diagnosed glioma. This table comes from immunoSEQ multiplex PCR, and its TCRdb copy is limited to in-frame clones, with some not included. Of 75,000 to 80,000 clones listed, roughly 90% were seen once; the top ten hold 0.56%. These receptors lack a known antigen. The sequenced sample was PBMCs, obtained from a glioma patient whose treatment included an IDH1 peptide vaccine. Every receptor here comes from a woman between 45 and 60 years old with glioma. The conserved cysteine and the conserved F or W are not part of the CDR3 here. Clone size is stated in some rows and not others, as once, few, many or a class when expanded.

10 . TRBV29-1 SVRRGALGAF
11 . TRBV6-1 ASSDHLNTEAF
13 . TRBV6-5 ASSYRTGRGNTIY
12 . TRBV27 ASSQRGWTYEQY
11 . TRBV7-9 ASSLDPPPGQY
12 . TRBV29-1 SVFDRGRHPEAF
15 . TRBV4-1 ASSQIGYRRETYEQY
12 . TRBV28 ASRGPTVLRPQH
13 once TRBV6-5 ASSRTGINTGELF
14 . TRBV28 ASRTSGRASNGELF